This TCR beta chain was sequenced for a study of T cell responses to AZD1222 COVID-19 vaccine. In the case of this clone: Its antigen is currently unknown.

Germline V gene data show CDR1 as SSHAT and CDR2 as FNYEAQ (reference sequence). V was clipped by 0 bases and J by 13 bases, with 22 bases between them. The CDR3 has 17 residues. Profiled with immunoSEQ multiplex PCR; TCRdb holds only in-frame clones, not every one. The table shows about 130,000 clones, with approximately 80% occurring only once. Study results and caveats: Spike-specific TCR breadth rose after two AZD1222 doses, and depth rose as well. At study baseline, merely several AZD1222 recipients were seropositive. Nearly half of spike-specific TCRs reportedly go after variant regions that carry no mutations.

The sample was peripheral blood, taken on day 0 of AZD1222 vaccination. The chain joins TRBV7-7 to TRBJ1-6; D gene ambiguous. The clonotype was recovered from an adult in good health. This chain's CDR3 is CASSLAGLEVEIAPLHF. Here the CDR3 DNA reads TGTGCCAGCAGCTTAGCTGGGCTAGAAGTGGAGATTGCGCCCCTCCACTTT.